This TCR beta chain was retrieved from a study of shared clonotypes between healthy human individuals. Study details: Donors, aged 18 to 49, were a couple of women and a few men. Study findings and constraints: Depth was large, yet rarefaction showed that sorted-subset sequencing was incomplete.

About this clone itself: Antigen: not known.

The test was conducted at deep level. The repertoire was sequenced with immunoSEQ multiplex PCR; TCRdb's copy has only in-frame clones and lacks some. Among roughly 1,100,000 clones, about 77% were seen once, and the ten largest hold approximately 1.5%. Germline-derived CDR1 and CDR2 are SGHDN and FVKESK. The CDR3 runs to 14 residues. The V gene end was trimmed by 3 bases and the J gene end by 7 bases; junction bases not matched to a gene: 5. The chain uses TRBV14 and TRBJ2-1; 8 bases line up with TRBD2. This sequence originates from a man between 18 and 29 years old in good health. Specimen: memory CD4+ T cells sorted from blood. Subset denoted: CD45RA-negative fraction. This CDR3 is CASSHSSGVNEQFF. For the CDR3, the DNA is TGTGCCAGCAGCCATAGTAGCGGGGTAAATGAGCAGTTCTTC.